The 5 T cell receptor beta chains listed next were all sequenced from one sample in a study of human T cells and chemical hapten exposure. Time point indicated: patch test 3, about 24 weeks after DPC sensitization. The treatment: therapeutic diphenylcyclopropenone sensitization with weekly scalp DPC. Using its own MiXCR run on the RACE reads, TCRdb lists one record per CDR3 protein. The sample includes 120,000 or so distinct CDR3 sequences, roughly 10% of them seen just once. Sequencing used whole blood, obtained in connection with sensitization to the hapten diphenylcyclopropenone (DPC). Receptors were obtained from a woman in her fifties or sixties with alopecia areata. Some clones in this sample may be carry-over from other donors' samples.

V usage is TRBV12-3 or TRBV12-4 and J usage is TRBJ1-5; D may be TRBD1 (5 bases). This CDR3 region has 12 residues. V lost 3 bases to trimming and J lost 8 bases, with 8 bases between them. CDR3 amino acids: CASSFSREPQHF. In nucleotides, the CDR3 is TGTGCCAGCAGTTTCTCCAGGGAGCCCCAGCATTTT.

The V gene is TRBV13, the J gene TRBJ2-7, with 8 bases aligning to TRBD2. The J segment lost 7 bases and the V segment lost 5 bases, leaving 4 bases of the junction unmatched. The CDR3 covers 12 residues. Germline V gives CDR1 PRHDT, CDR2 FYEKMQ (reference sequence). CDR3 residues: CASSSGRGEQYF. The CDR3 DNA follows: TGTGCCAGCAGCAGCGGGAGAGGGGAGCAGTACTTC.

This chain joins TRBV7-9 and TRBJ1-2; D is uncertain. V gave up 6 bases and J gave up 3 bases, with 14 bases separating them. CDR3 size: 14 residues. Germline V gene lookup returns CDR1 SEHNR and CDR2 FQNEAQ (reference sequence). The CDR3 sequence: CASSPGAGDYGYTF. CDR3 in DNA: TGTGCCAGCAGTCCCGGTGCTGGGGACTATGGCTACACCTTC.

V is TRBV24-1 and J is TRBJ2-1, with 9 bases aligning to TRBD2. CDR1 and CDR2 from the germline V gene are KGHDR and SFDVKD. The CDR3 loop spans 14 amino acids. The V segment lost 5 bases and the J segment 10 bases; nucleotides outside the gene matches: 8. As DNA, the CDR3 is TGTGCCACCAGTGGGCTAGCGGGGAAGGTCGAGCAGTTCTTC. It is translated as CATSGLAGKVEQFF.

This clonotype was observed a few times. This chain connects TRBV7-9 to TRBJ1-4, with D possibly matching TRBD1 (5 bases). Trimming removed 3 bases at V and 0 bases at J, with 14 bases between. Germline V CDR1 and CDR2: SEHNR, FQNEAQ (reference sequence). The CDR3 spans 17 residues. Here the CDR3 reads CASSFQAGRATNEKLFF. The CDR3 nucleotides read TGTGCCAGCAGCTTTCAAGCGGGCAGGGCAACTAATGAAAAACTGTTTTTT.